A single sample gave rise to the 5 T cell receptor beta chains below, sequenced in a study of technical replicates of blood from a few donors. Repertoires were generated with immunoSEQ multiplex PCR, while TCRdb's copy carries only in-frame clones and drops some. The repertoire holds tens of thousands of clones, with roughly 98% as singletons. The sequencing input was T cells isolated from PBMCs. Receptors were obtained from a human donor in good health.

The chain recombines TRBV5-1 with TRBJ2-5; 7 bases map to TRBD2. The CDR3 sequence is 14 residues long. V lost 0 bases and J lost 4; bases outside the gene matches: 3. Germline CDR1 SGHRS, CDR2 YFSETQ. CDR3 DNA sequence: TGCGCCAGCAGCTTGGGGGGCGGGAGAGAGACCCAGTACTTC. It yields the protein CASSLGGGRETQYF.

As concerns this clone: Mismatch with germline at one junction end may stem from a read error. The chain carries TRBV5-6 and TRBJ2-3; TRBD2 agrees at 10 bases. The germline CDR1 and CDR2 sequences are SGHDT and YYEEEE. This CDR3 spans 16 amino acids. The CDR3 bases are TGTGCCAGCAACTTGGACCTTAGCGGGGGGCCGAATACGCAGTATTTT. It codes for CASNLDLSGGPNTQYF.

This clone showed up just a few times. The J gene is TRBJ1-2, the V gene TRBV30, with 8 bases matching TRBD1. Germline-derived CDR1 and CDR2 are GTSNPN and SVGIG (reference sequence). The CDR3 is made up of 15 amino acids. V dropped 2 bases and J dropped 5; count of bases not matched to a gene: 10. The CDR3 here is CAWSWTGSTHYGYTF. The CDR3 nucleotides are TGTGCCTGGAGTTGGACAGGGAGCACTCATTATGGCTACACCTTC.

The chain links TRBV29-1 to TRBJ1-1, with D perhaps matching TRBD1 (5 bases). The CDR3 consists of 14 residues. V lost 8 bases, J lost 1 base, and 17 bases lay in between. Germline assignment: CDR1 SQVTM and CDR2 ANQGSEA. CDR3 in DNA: TGCAGCACCCATCATCCCCAGGGGAACACTGAAGCTTTCTTT. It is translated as CSTHHPQGNTEAFF.

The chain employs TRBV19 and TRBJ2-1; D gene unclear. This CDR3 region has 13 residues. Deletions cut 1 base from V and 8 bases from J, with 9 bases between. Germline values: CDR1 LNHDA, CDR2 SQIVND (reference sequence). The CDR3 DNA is TGTGCCAGTAGTATAGTCTCCACGGATGAGCAGTTCTTC. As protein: CASSIVSTDEQFF.